This T cell receptor beta chain was identified in a study of T cell repertoires in cytomegalovirus infection. TCRdb re-called the reads with MiXCR, one entry per CDR3 protein. The sample carries approximately 160,000 distinct CDR3 sequences, roughly 17% recorded once. The sample comprised CD8+ T cells from PBMCs. This TCR was recovered from a human donor in good health (CMV status not recorded). Some clones in this sample may be carry-over from other donors' samples.

CDR3 nucleotides: TGTGCCAGCAGCCCTGGGACAGGGATGTACAATGAGCAGTTCTTC. Its translation is CASSPGTGMYNEQFF. This rearrangement joins TRBV14 to TRBJ2-1; 9 positions match TRBD1. Germline lookup yields CDR1 SGHDN and CDR2 FVKESK. This CDR3 has 15 residues. V gave up 4 bases and J gave up 4 bases; unmatched junction bases: 5. The full variable domain, in which reference TRBV14 and TRBJ2-1 provide the parts outside the CDR3, is EAGVTQFPSHSVIEKGQTVTLRCDPISGHDNLYWYRRVMGKEIKFLLHFVKESKQDESGMPNNRFLAERTGGTYSTLKVQPAELEDSGVYFCASSPGTGMYNEQFFGPGTRLTVL.